The source of this TCR beta chain is a study of T cell changes during pregnancy in multiple sclerosis. CDR3 length equals 17 residues. Germline V CDR1 and CDR2: KGHSH, LQKENI. Trimming cost V 6 bases and J 0 bases; bases outside gene matches: 11. Generated by immunoSEQ multiplex PCR, the TCRdb table keeps only in-frame clones and is missing some. The table shows under 45,000 clones, with about 89% occurring only once. The V call is TRBV18, the J call TRBJ2-1, with TRBD1 matching over 7 bases. Sequencing used CD4+ T cells from peripheral blood mononuclear cells, obtained in the first trimester of pregnancy. The source is a female donor with multiple sclerosis, enrolled in a pregnancy study. CDR3 coding DNA: TGTGCCAGCTCTCAGAGGCCCGGGACAGACTCCTACAATGAGCAGTTCTTC. Its protein is CASSQRPGTDSYNEQFF. Combining the CDR3 with reference TRBV18 and TRBJ2-1 gives the whole variable domain NAGVMQNPRHLVRRRGQEARLRCSPMKGHSHVYWYRQLPEEGLKFMVYLQKENIIDESGMPKERFSAEFPKEGPSILRIQQVVRGDSAAYFCASSQRPGTDSYNEQFFGPGTRLTVL.